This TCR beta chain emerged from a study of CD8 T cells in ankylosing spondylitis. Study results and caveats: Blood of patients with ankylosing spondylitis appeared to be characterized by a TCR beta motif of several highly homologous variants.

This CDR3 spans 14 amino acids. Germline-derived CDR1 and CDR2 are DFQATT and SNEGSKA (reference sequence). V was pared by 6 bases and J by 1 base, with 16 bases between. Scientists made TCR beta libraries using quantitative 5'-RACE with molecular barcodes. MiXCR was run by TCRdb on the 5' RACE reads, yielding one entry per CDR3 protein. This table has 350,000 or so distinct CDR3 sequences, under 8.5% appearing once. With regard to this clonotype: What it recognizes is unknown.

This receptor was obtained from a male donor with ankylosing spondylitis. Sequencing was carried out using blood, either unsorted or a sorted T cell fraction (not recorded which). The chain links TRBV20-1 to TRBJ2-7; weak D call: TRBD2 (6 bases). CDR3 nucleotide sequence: TGCAGTGCCCCCGGGCAGGGAGGTTCCTACGAGCAGTACTTC. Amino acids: CSAPGQGGSYEQYF.